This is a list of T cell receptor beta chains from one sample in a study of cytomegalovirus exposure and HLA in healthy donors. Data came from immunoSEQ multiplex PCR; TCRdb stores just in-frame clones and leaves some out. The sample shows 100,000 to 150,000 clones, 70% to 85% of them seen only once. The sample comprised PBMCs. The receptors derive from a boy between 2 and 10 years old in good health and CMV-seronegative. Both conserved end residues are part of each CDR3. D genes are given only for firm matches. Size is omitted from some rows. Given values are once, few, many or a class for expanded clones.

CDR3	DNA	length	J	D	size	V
CASSSRARSYEQYF	TGTGCCAGCAGTTCCAGGGCCCGCTCCTACGAGCAGTACTTC	14	TRBJ2-7	NA	NA	TRBV27
CASSPLQGAPPTATGELFF	TGTGCCAGCAGCCCTCTACAGGGGGCGCCCCCCACGGCTACCGGGGAGCTGTTTTTT	19	TRBJ2-2	TRBD1	once	TRBV13
CASSVVGTGDEKLFF	TGTGCCAGCAGCGTAGTTGGGACAGGGGATGAAAAACTGTTTTTT	15	TRBJ1-4	TRBD1	NA	TRBV9
CASLERDRVNEQYF	TGTGCCAGCCTAGAAAGGGACAGGGTCAACGAGCAGTACTTC	14	TRBJ2-7	TRBD1	NA	TRBV2
CASGGTGHQETQYF	TGCGCCAGCGGGGGGACAGGGCATCAAGAGACCCAGTACTTC	14	TRBJ2-5	TRBD1	NA	TRBV5-1
CASSFGAGQRGEAFF	TGTGCCAGCAGCTTTGGTGCGGGACAGAGGGGTGAAGCTTTCTTT	15	TRBJ1-1	TRBD1	NA	TRBV5-4
CASSEAGTGVLMNTEAFF	TGTGCCAGCAGTGAAGCGGGGACAGGCGTACTAATGAACACTGAAGCTTTCTTT	18	TRBJ1-1	TRBD1	NA	TRBV2
CASSRSDSRTLGYTF	TGTGCCAGCAGTCGATCGGACAGTCGAACCCTTGGCTACACCTTC	15	TRBJ1-2	NA	NA	TRBV6-5
CASRDRDYNEQFF	TGTGCCAGTCGGGACAGGGACTACAATGAGCAGTTCTTC	13	TRBJ2-1	TRBD1	NA	TRBV19
CASSYRQGGGTEAFF	TGTGCCAGCAGTTACCGACAGGGTGGTGGCACTGAAGCTTTCTTT	15	TRBJ1-1	TRBD1	NA	TRBV6-5
CASSLDSQGLGEQFF	TGCGCCAGCAGCTTGGATAGTCAGGGGTTGGGTGAGCAGTTCTTC	15	TRBJ2-1	NA	NA	TRBV5-1
CASSMTTGGPTGELFF	TGTGCCAGTAGTATGACGACGGGGGGGCCCACCGGGGAGCTGTTTTTT	16	TRBJ2-2	TRBD2	NA	TRBV19
CASSDSFGVQETQYF	TGTGCCAGCAGTGATAGTTTCGGGGTGCAAGAGACCCAGTACTTC	15	TRBJ2-5	NA	NA	TRBV2
CASSLESQAPQHF	TGTGCCAGCAGCTTAGAATCTCAGGCCCCCCAGCATTTT	13	TRBJ1-5	NA	NA	TRBV7-9
CASSFGTPNTEAFF	TGTGCCAGCAGCTTTGGGACACCAAACACTGAAGCTTTCTTT	14	TRBJ1-1	NA	NA	TRBV7-9
CAWSPQDRVGTEAFF	TGTGCCTGGAGTCCACAGGACAGGGTTGGAACTGAAGCTTTCTTT	15	TRBJ1-1	TRBD1	medium-sized	TRBV30
CASSPATGHSGEQFF	TGTGCCAGCAGCCCGGCGACGGGACACTCAGGGGAGCAGTTCTTC	15	TRBJ2-1	NA	NA	TRBV9
CTSSPWGGRGTGELFF	TGTACCAGCAGCCCATGGGGCGGGAGGGGCACCGGGGAGCTGTTTTTT	16	TRBJ2-2	TRBD2	NA	TRBV7-3
CASSVEGRRATDTQYF	TGTGCCAGCAGCGTAGAGGGGCGGAGGGCGACAGATACGCAGTATTTT	16	TRBJ2-3	NA	NA	TRBV9
CAISPGGANTEAFF	TGTGCCATCAGCCCAGGGGGCGCGAACACTGAAGCTTTCTTT	14	TRBJ1-1	TRBD1	NA	TRBV10-3
CATTGALNTEAFF	TGTGCCACCACAGGCGCCCTGAACACTGAAGCTTTCTTT	13	TRBJ1-1	NA	NA	TRBV19
CAISPGNYGYTF	TGTGCCATCAGCCCAGGGAACTATGGCTACACCTTC	12	TRBJ1-2	NA	NA	TRBV10-3
CASSVPRTGLITVNYGYTF	TGTGCCAGTAGTGTCCCTCGGACAGGTTTGATAACAGTTAACTATGGCTACACCTTC	19	TRBJ1-2	TRBD1	NA	TRBV19
CASSYSLSNTEAFF	TGTGCCAGCAGTTACTCGCTAAGCAACACTGAAGCTTTCTTT	14	TRBJ1-1	NA	NA	TRBV6-5
CASSLQSGNTIYF	TGTGCCAGCAGCTTACAGTCTGGAAACACCATATATTTT	13	TRBJ1-3	NA	NA	TRBV7-9
CASSLQSGGNTIYF	TGTGCCAGCAGCCTACAATCAGGGGGAAACACCATATATTTT	14	TRBJ1-3	NA	NA	TRBV13
CASLALSYNELFF	TGTGCCAGCCTAGCCTTATCCTACAATGAGCTGTTCTTC	13	TRBJ2-1	NA	NA	TRBV6-6
CASSSAGAPIYEQYF	TGTGCCAGCAGCTCCGCAGGGGCCCCAATCTACGAGCAGTACTTC	15	TRBJ2-7	NA	few	TRBV11-3
CASSVGTVNEKLFF	TGTGCCAGCAGTGTCGGGACAGTTAATGAAAAACTGTTTTTT	14	TRBJ1-4	TRBD1	once	TRBV25-1
CASSYGGGANEQFF	TGTGCCAGCAGTTACGGAGGGGGGGCGAATGAGCAGTTCTTC	14	TRBJ2-1	NA	NA	TRBV6-5
CAWSDGGDRPQHF	TGTGCCTGGAGTGACGGGGGAGATCGACCCCAGCATTTT	13	TRBJ1-5	NA	NA	TRBV30
CASSVEERGGNEQFF	TGTGCCAGCAGCGTAGAGGAAAGGGGGGGGAATGAGCAGTTCTTC	15	TRBJ2-1	NA	NA	TRBV9
CASGWQGLYGYTF	TGTGCTAGTGGCTGGCAGGGGCTCTATGGCTACACCTTC	13	TRBJ1-2	NA	NA	TRBV12-5
CASSEASKREKLFF	TGTGCCAGCAGTGAGGCGTCAAAGCGGGAAAAACTGTTTTTT	14	TRBJ1-4	NA	NA	TRBV2
CASHLTGGWETQYF	TGTGCCAGCCATCTGACAGGGGGCTGGGAGACCCAGTACTTC	14	TRBJ2-5	TRBD1	NA	TRBV2
CAWSPTGTDHNEQFF	TGTGCCTGGAGTCCAACCGGGACTGATCACAATGAGCAGTTCTTC	15	TRBJ2-1	NA	once	TRBV30
CASSLGLAGQETQYF	TGTGCCAGCAGCTTAGGACTAGCGGGCCAAGAGACCCAGTACTTC	15	TRBJ2-5	TRBD2	NA	TRBV11-2
CASSSSFYNEQFF	TGTGCCAGCAGCTCCTCCTTCTACAATGAGCAGTTCTTC	13	TRBJ2-1	NA	NA	TRBV11-2
CASSLWQGATGSGNTIYF	TGCGCCAGCAGCTTGTGGCAGGGGGCTACGGGCTCTGGAAACACCATATATTTT	18	TRBJ1-3	TRBD1	NA	TRBV5-1
CASSVEGVGYEQYF	TGTGCCAGCAGCGTAGAAGGGGTGGGCTACGAGCAGTACTTC	14	TRBJ2-7	NA	NA	TRBV9
CASSQEQTNYGYTF	TGCGCCAGCAGCCAAGAACAAACTAACTATGGCTACACCTTC	14	TRBJ1-2	NA	NA	TRBV4-3
CASCGLAGAEQFF	TGTGCCAGTTGTGGACTAGCGGGAGCTGAGCAGTTCTTC	13	TRBJ2-1	TRBD2	NA	TRBV19
CSVWGVEAFF	TGCAGCGTTTGGGGAGTTGAAGCTTTCTTT	10	TRBJ1-1	NA	NA	TRBV29-1
CASSLSEYEQFF	TGTGCCAGCAGCTTAAGTGAGTATGAGCAGTTCTTC	12	TRBJ2-1	NA	NA	TRBV7-9
CASGTSGGLNEQFF	TGTGCCAGCGGAACTAGCGGGGGCCTCAATGAGCAGTTCTTC	14	TRBJ2-1	TRBD2	NA	TRBV27
CASSAGQGGTSPLHF	TGTGCCAGCAGCGCCGGACAGGGTGGGACTTCACCCCTCCACTTT	15	TRBJ1-6	TRBD1	NA	TRBV9
CASSTGLAVGKQFF	TGCGCCAGCAGCACGGGACTAGCGGTCGGGAAGCAGTTCTTC	14	TRBJ2-1	TRBD2	NA	TRBV10-1
CASSPGSPRGTEAFF	TGTGCCAGCAGCCCGGGGAGTCCCAGGGGCACTGAAGCTTTCTTT	15	TRBJ1-1	NA	NA	TRBV21-1
CASSPDRGNGYTF	TGCGCCAGCAGCCCGGACAGGGGGAATGGCTACACCTTC	13	TRBJ1-2	TRBD1	NA	TRBV4-1
CASSVGGIQSGELFF	TGTGCCAGCAGCGTAGGCGGAATTCAGTCCGGGGAGCTGTTTTTT	15	TRBJ2-2	NA	NA	TRBV9
CSVGGQGADTQYF	TGCAGCGTTGGAGGGCAGGGGGCCGATACGCAGTATTTT	13	TRBJ2-3	TRBD1	NA	TRBV29-1
CASSSTAASKLFF	TGCGCCAGCAGCTCAACGGCGGCTTCGAAACTGTTTTTT	13	TRBJ1-4	NA	NA	TRBV5-1
CASSPSAGVRSEQFF	TGTGCCAGCTCACCATCAGCGGGAGTTCGGAGTGAGCAGTTCTTC	15	TRBJ2-1	TRBD2	NA	TRBV18
CASSYTGGQLDEQFF	TGTGCCAGCAGCTATACGGGTGGACAGTTGGATGAGCAGTTCTTC	15	TRBJ2-1	NA	NA	TRBV7-3
CASSAGTGGLGYFGYTF	TGTGCCAGCAGCGCGGGGACAGGGGGCTTGGGGTATTTTGGCTACACCTTC	17	TRBJ1-2	TRBD1	NA	TRBV5-6